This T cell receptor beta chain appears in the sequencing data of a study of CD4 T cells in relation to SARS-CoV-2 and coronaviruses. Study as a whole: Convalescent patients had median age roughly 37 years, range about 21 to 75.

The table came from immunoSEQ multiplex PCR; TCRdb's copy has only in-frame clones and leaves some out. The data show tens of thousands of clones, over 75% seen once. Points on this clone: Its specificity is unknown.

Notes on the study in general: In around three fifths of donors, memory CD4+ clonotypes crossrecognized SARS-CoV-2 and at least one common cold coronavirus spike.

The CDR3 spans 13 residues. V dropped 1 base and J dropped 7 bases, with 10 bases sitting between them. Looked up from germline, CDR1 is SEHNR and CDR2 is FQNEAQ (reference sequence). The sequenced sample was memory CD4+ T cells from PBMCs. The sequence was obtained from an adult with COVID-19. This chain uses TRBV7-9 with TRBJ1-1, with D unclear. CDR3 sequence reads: CASSLGAHLEAFF. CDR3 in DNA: TGTGCCAGCAGCTTAGGTGCGCACCTTGAAGCTTTCTTT. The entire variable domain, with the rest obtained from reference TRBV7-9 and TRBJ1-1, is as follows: DTGVSQNPRHKITKRGQNVTFRCDPISEHNRLYWYRQTLGQGPEFLTYFQNEAQLEKSRLLSDRFSAERPKGSFSTLEIQRTEQGDSAMYLCASSLGAHLEAFFGQGTRLTVV.